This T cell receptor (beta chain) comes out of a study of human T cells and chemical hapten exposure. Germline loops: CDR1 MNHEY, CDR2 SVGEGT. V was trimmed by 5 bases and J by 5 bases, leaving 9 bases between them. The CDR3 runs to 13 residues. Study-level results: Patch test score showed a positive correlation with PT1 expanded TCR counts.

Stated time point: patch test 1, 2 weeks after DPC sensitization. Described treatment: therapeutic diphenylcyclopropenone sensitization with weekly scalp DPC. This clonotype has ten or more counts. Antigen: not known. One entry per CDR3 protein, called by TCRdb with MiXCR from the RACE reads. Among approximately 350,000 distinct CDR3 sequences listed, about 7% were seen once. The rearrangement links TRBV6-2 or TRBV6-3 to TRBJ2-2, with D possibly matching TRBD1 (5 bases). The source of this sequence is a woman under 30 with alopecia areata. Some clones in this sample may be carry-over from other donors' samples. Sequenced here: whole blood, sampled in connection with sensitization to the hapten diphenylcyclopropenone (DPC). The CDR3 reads CASSADITGELFF. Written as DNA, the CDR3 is TGTGCCAGCAGTGCGGACATTACCGGGGAGCTGTTTTTT.